These 21 T cell receptor beta chains were sequenced from one sample in a study of blood T cell repertoires in COVID-19. Clones were sequenced by immunoSEQ multiplex PCR, and TCRdb holds only the in-frame ones, with some missing. The table has approximately 230,000 clones, 70% to 90% seen once. The source material was peripheral blood. These receptor sequences come from a woman in her 40s who had recovered from COVID-19.

The sample holds one count of this clone. The genes are TRBV4-2 and TRBJ1-4, with D possibly TRBD1 on 5 matching bases. Between the trimmed V and J ends, which lost 1 base and 8 bases, there was a span of 14 bases. The CDR3 spans 15 residues. Germline lookup yields CDR1 LGHNA and CDR2 YNFKEQ. The DNA for the CDR3 is TGTGCCAGCAGCCAAGCCGGCAGGGTCGGCGAAAAACTGTTTTTT. This translates into CASSQAGRVGEKLFF.

This sequence joins TRBV4-3 and TRBJ2-1; possible D gene TRBD2, 6 bases. V lost 4 bases and J lost 5, with 12 bases in between. The CDR3 runs to 14 residues. Germline V gives CDR1 LGHNA, CDR2 YSLEER. The CDR3 DNA sequence: TGCGCCAGCAGCCCCGACCGGGGGAACAATGAGCAGTTCTTC. This encodes CASSPDRGNNEQFF.

V usage is TRBV4-1 and J usage is TRBJ1-3; D might be TRBD1 (6 bases). From germline, CDR1 is MGHRA and CDR2 YSYEKL. CDR3 length: 19 amino acids. V was trimmed by 0 bases and J by 4 bases, leaving 22 bases between them. DNA of the CDR3: TGCGCCAGCAGCCAAGATAGGGGGTTAAGGCAGGACTTAGGAAACACCATATATTTT. Translating it yields CASSQDRGLRQDLGNTIYF.

The chain combines TRBV19 with TRBJ2-3; D perhaps matches TRBD2 (6 bases). Trimming took 8 bases from V and 7 from J, leaving 19 bases between them. CDR3 size: 14 residues. Germline-derived CDR1 and CDR2 are LNHDA and SQIVND (reference sequence). This CDR3 is CASRLGGLTHTQYF. The CDR3 region has the DNA TGTGCCAGTCGCCTCGGGGGACTCACGCATACGCAGTATTTT.

The genes are TRBV6-5 and TRBJ1-6; 7 nucleotides match TRBD1. Germline CDR1 reads MNHEY; CDR2 reads SVGAGI. Trimming cost V 1 base and J 5 bases; bases outside gene matches: 5. The CDR3 is made up of 16 amino acids. This CDR3 is CASSYFAGGNNSPLHF. DNA of the CDR3: TGTGCCAGCAGTTACTTTGCAGGGGGGAATAATTCACCCCTCCACTTT.

This chain joins TRBV5-6 and TRBJ2-1, with 8 bases matching TRBD2. The ends lost 3 bases at V and 8 bases at J; junction bases unmatched: 7. The CDR3 is made up of 14 amino acids. The germline gives CDR1 SGHDT, CDR2 YYEEEE. CDR3 protein: CASSSGLAVYEQFF. As DNA, the CDR3 is TGTGCCAGCAGCTCCGGACTAGCTGTCTATGAGCAGTTCTTC.

The chain combines TRBV5-4 with TRBJ2-1; 12 bases align to TRBD2. Looked up from germline, CDR1 is SGHNT and CDR2 is YYREEE (reference sequence). Trimming at V came to 2 bases and at J to 6 bases, leaving 3 bases not matched to a gene. The CDR3 spans 15 residues. The CDR3 is CASSLGLAGLNEQFF. CDR3 nucleotide sequence: TGTGCCAGCAGCTTAGGACTAGCGGGGCTCAATGAGCAGTTCTTC.

V is TRBV18 and J is TRBJ2-1; 16 nucleotides align to TRBD2. The CDR3 loop spans 20 amino acids. The germline CDR1 and CDR2 sequences are KGHSH and LQKENI. The V gene end was trimmed by 6 bases and the J gene end by 1 base; junction bases not matched to a gene: 12. The CDR3 loop is CASSPRPPGLAGGSYNEQFF. Here the CDR3 DNA reads TGTGCCAGCTCGCCGCGCCCACCGGGACTAGCGGGAGGGTCCTACAATGAGCAGTTCTTC.

The genes are TRBV7-9 and TRBJ2-7, with 9 bases that match TRBD1. Germline V lookup: CDR1 SEHNR, CDR2 FQNEAQ (reference sequence). The CDR3 is 17 residues long. The V and J ends lost 1 base and 6 bases, in that order; junction bases with no gene match: 13. The CDR3 is CASSLGGSGTGTLEQYF. The CDR3 DNA reads TGTGCCAGCAGCTTAGGAGGTTCGGGGACAGGGACTCTCGAGCAGTACTTC.

The gene calls are TRBV28 and TRBJ1-5, with D tentatively TRBD1 (5 bases). There are 16 residues in the CDR3. Trimming shortened V by 4 bases and J by 7 bases, and 20 bases separated the two germline ends. The germline V gene encodes CDR1 MDHEN and CDR2 SYDVKM. The CDR3 sequence: CASSWGVGGIDQPQHF. The CDR3 nucleotides are TGTGCCAGCAGTTGGGGGGTTGGCGGGATCGACCAGCCCCAGCATTTT.

This clone was detected a few times. The chain is built from TRBV28 and TRBJ2-5, with 8 positions matching TRBD2. V was clipped by 2 bases and J by 7 bases; unmatched bases: 9. This CDR3 contains 15 residues. In germline, CDR1 is MDHEN, CDR2 SYDVKM. The CDR3 DNA is TGTGCCAGCAGTTTACGAGCGGGGGTCCGGGGGACCCAGTACTTC. Translation: CASSLRAGVRGTQYF.

The chain links TRBV5-4 to TRBJ1-2; 10 bases are shared with TRBD1. Trimming took 1 base from V and 1 from J; bases not matched to a gene: 4. Germline V lookup: CDR1 SGHNT, CDR2 YYREEE (reference sequence). The CDR3 loop spans 16 amino acids. CDR3 sequence reads: CASSLSGQGVNYGYTF. The CDR3 DNA follows: TGTGCCAGCAGCTTGTCCGGACAGGGGGTTAACTATGGCTACACCTTC. Based on the CDR3 plus reference TRBV5-4 and TRBJ1-2, the full variable domain is ETGVTQSPTHLIKTRGQQVTLRCSSQSGHNTVSWYQQALGQGPQFIFQYYREEENGRGNFPPRFSGLQFPNYSSELNVNALELDDSALYLCASSLSGQGVNYGYTFGSGTRLTVV.

This clone was detected once. The chain uses TRBV4-3 and TRBJ2-3; TRBD2 matches at 7 bases. The ends lost 4 bases at V and 3 bases at J; junction bases unmatched: 7. Germline lookup yields CDR1 LGHNA and CDR2 YSLEER. The CDR3 covers 15 residues. The CDR3 here is CASSPRSGKTDTQYF. CDR3 coding DNA: TGCGCCAGCAGCCCTCGGAGCGGGAAGACAGATACGCAGTATTTT.

The V and J genes are TRBV7-3 and TRBJ2-3; 7 nucleotides align to TRBD1. V dropped 5 bases and J dropped 1; count of bases not matched to a gene: 9. This CDR3 is built from 16 residues. Germline CDR1 is SGHTA and CDR2 is FQGTGA. The CDR3 spells CASSATGTLGTDTQYF. CDR3 nucleotides: TGTGCCAGCAGCGCGACAGGGACCTTGGGCACAGATACGCAGTATTTT.

The chain uses TRBV28 and TRBJ1-5; 9 bases align to TRBD1. Germline assignment: CDR1 MDHEN and CDR2 SYDVKM. CDR3 length: 14 amino acids. V dropped 10 bases and J dropped 7; count of bases not matched to a gene: 11. The CDR3: CAILTGGRGQPQHF. Here the CDR3 DNA reads TGTGCCATACTCACAGGGGGCCGGGGGCAGCCCCAGCATTTT.

The V and J genes are TRBV18 and TRBJ1-2; no definite D call. This CDR3 has 14 amino acids. Per germline, CDR1 KGHSH and CDR2 LQKENI. V was clipped by 3 bases and J by 5 bases, with 13 bases between them. CDR3 DNA sequence: TGTGCCAGCTCACCGATAGACTCGCTTTATGGCTACACCTTC. Protein: CASSPIDSLYGYTF.

This clone is a singleton in its sample. The chain has TRBV7-2 and TRBJ1-2, with D possibly being TRBD1 (6 bases). The CDR3 is 12 residues long. Germline-derived CDR1 and CDR2 are SGHTA and FQGNSA. The ends were cut back, 3 bases at V and 8 bases at J, with 10 bases in the middle. Here the CDR3 reads CASSLTGDGYTF. For the CDR3, the DNA is TGTGCCAGCAGCTTGACAGGTGACGGCTACACCTTC.

CDR3 DNA: TGTGCCAGCAGCCGTAGACAGCCCGGGTACAATGAGCAGTTCTTC. It specifies CASSRRQPGYNEQFF. This sequence joins TRBV7-2 and TRBJ2-1; maybe TRBD1 (5 bases). CDR1 and CDR2 from the germline V gene are SGHTA and FQGNSA. The CDR3 is 15 residues long. Trimming cost V 5 bases and J 4 bases, with 15 bases left between them. The complete variable domain, with remaining parts taken from reference TRBV7-2 and TRBJ2-1, reads GAGVSQSPSNKVTEKGKDVELRCDPISGHTALYWYRQSLGQGLEFLIYFQGNSAPDKSGLPSDRFSAERTGGSVSTLTIQRTQQEDSAVYLCASSRRQPGYNEQFFGPGTRLTVL.

On this clone itself: This same CDR3 is encoded by further DNA sequences in the sample. V gene TRBV28 combines with J gene TRBJ1-6, with 8 positions matching TRBD1. The CDR3 totals 16 residues. Germline CDR1 and CDR2: MDHEN and SYDVKM. V trimming: 6 bases; J trimming: 0 bases; junction bases outside the gene matches: 4. The CDR3: CASRDRGSSYNSPLHF. The CDR3 region has the DNA TGTGCCAGCAGAGACAGGGGATCCTCCTATAATTCACCCCTCCACTTT.

This chain links TRBV7-3 with TRBJ2-2, with TRBD2 as a possible D gene (6 bases). V dropped 5 bases and J dropped 0 bases, with 10 bases sitting between them. Germline CDR1 reads SGHTA; CDR2 reads FQGTGA. The CDR3 contains 15 residues. The chain's CDR3 is CASSTGTPNTGELFF. CDR3 sequence (DNA): TGTGCCAGCAGCACCGGGACTCCGAACACCGGGGAGCTGTTTTTT.

V is TRBV4-3 and J is TRBJ2-3; the match to TRBD2 covers 7 bases. V was pared by 0 bases and J by 0 bases, with 6 bases of the junction left unmatched. In germline, CDR1 is LGHNA, CDR2 YSLEER. This CDR3 spans 17 amino acids. CDR3 DNA sequence: TGCGCCAGCAGCCAAGATGGGGGGGGGAGTAGCACAGATACGCAGTATTTT. Translating gives CASSQDGGGSSTDTQYF.